This TCR beta chain emerged from a study of early T cells in non-severe SARS-CoV-2 infection (dated by TCRdb to 2020 to 2023). Study-level background: Because TCR sequencing was done on bulk RNA from unsorted whole blood, the alpha and beta chains could not be paired.

Library generation was performed with 5' RACE. These reads were obtained on a NextSeq 500. The TCR library protocol attached unique molecular identifiers to individual cDNA molecules to correct for sequencing error and PCR bias. Sequencing covered both TCR alpha and beta chains, and within each sample the abundances of alpha and beta sequences were tightly co-correlated. The published analysis was carried out like this. V gene, J gene and CDR3 annotation of TCR sequences was performed with Decombinator V4. Expanded TCRs were defined as changing significantly between any two time points under a Poisson model with p below 0.0001. TCR abundances were normalised to the total number of TCRs sequenced per sample and expressed as counts per million. MAIT TCRs were defined by TRAV1-2 paired with TRAJ12, TRAJ20 or TRAJ33, and iNKT TCRs by TRAV10 paired with TRAJ18. VDJdb, accessed on 1 November 2021, was searched for TCRs annotated for CMV, EBV and SARS-CoV-2, and TCRs annotated for more than one antigen were excluded. Using fastp at Q25 and MiXCR, TCRdb reprocessed the public reads and kept productive beta chains. Each record represents a unique CDR3 protein, reported with the most common genes and DNA among its rows. TCRdb, not the original authors, processed these V and J calls. The sample has tens of thousands of distinct CDR3 sequences on record, 9% to 15% of them singletons. The ten largest clonotypes hold roughly 16% of the sample.

This was a case-control study nested in a cohort of healthcare workers in London, UK, who had nasopharyngeal swab PCR tests and blood samples taken every week. Healthcare workers were recruited between 23 and 31 March 2020, during the week of the UK lockdown, and were followed weekly for up to roughly 16 weeks. This clonotype was detected a few times. The antigen this receptor binds is unknown. No per-base quality is available; no much larger clone lies one base away. What the authors observed across the whole study: VDJdb matching was skewed toward anti-spike CD8 responses and likely underestimated virus-specific expansions by missing private and CD4 specificities.

V is shortened by 3 bases, J by 5 bases, and the region joining them spans 22 bases. As encoded in the germline V gene (reference sequence), CDR1 is SEHNR while CDR2 is FQNEAQ. The CDR3, from cysteine to phenylalanine, totals 18 residues. Just CDR3 DNA is preserved here, 54 bases in frame from base 1. Material: whole blood. The clonotype comes from an adult who was a healthcare worker with PCR-confirmed SARS-CoV-2 infection or an uninfected control (not recorded which). Recombination linked TRBV7-9 to TRBJ2-2; no D segment can be confidently identified. The base sequence is TGTGCCAGCAGCTTGGGTAGAACGGCTAATTCTGAAACCGGGGAGCTGTTTTTT. Protein translation: CASSLGRTANSETGELFF.